The subject of this entry is one T cell receptor (beta chain). What it binds is unknown. This record comes from a study of cytomegalovirus exposure and HLA in healthy donors. About the study: Among the roughly 400 genotyped donors, 81% were placed in the Caucasian-associated ancestry cluster. Study-wide results and limits: It was about 180 TCR beta chains that were listed as cytomegalovirus-associated.

The ends lost 0 bases at V and 0 bases at J; junction bases unmatched: 6. The germline gives CDR1 SGHRS, CDR2 YFSETQ. There are 17 residues in the CDR3. Primers for the PCR totalled 60 Vbeta and 13 Jbeta. TCRdb keeps only in-frame clones here, not all; method: immunoSEQ multiplex PCR. The table includes approximately 130,000 clones, over 8.5% detected once. The TCR was taken from a woman aged 40 to 50 in good health and CMV-seropositive. V usage is TRBV5-1 and J usage is TRBJ1-2; 9 nucleotides agree with TRBD1. Material for sequencing was PBMCs. DNA for the CDR3: TGCGCCAGCAGCTTGGCCCCGGGACAGGGACCTAACTATGGCTACACCTTC. This codes for CASSLAPGQGPNYGYTF.